Listed here are 8 T cell receptor beta chains from one sample, sequenced in a study of cytotoxic CD8 clonotypes in ibrutinib-treated CLL. Libraries were prepared by immunoSEQ multiplex PCR; TCRdb keeps only in-frame clonotypes and omits some of them. The sample consists of more than 85,000 clones, around 73% of them appearing once. The source was PBMCs, collected after 12 months of ibrutinib treatment. The receptors derive from a human donor with chronic lymphocytic leukemia.

This chain links TRBV6-5 with TRBJ1-4; D might be TRBD1 (6 bases). The CDR3 is made up of 15 amino acids. The V and J ends lost 7 bases and 5 bases respectively, with 17 bases between them. Germline values: CDR1 MNHEY, CDR2 SVGAGI. The CDR3 nucleotides read TGTGCCAGCAAGTTCGGGGGCAGCCTAAATGAAAAACTGTTTTTT. Its translation: CASKFGGSLNEKLFF.

CDR3 coding DNA: TGTGCCAGTAGTAATCGGGGAGTACCGAGTGGAGATACGCAGTATTTT. Protein product: CASSNRGVPSGDTQYF. The chain is built from TRBV19 and TRBJ2-3; D is possibly TRBD2 (5 bases). This CDR3 is 16 amino acids long. V dropped 4 bases and J dropped 5 bases, with 19 bases sitting between them. Germline V lookup: CDR1 LNHDA, CDR2 SQIVND (reference sequence). The whole variable domain, filled in from reference TRBV19 and TRBJ2-3, reads DGGITQSPKYLFRKEGQNVTLSCEQNLNHDAMYWYRQDPGQGLRLIYYSQIVNDFQKGDIAEGYSVSREKKESFPLTVTSAQKNPTAFYLCASSNRGVPSGDTQYFGPGTRLTVL.

CDR3 sequence: CASRGSTNTGELFF. The CDR3 nucleotides are TGTGCCAGCAGGGGGAGTACGAACACCGGGGAGCTGTTTTTT. V and J are TRBV25-1 and TRBJ2-2; TRBD2 might be the D (5 bases). This CDR3 has 14 residues. The V and J ends lost 6 bases and 0 bases respectively, with 8 bases between them. Looked up from germline, CDR1 is MGHDK and CDR2 is SYGVNS.

This chain connects TRBV29-1 to TRBJ1-1, with D maybe TRBD1 (6 bases). From germline, CDR1 is SQVTM and CDR2 ANQGSEA. The CDR3 runs 15 residues. Between the trimmed V and J ends, which lost 4 bases and 1 base, there was a span of 16 bases. In nucleotides, the CDR3 is TGCAGCGTTGTTGACTCAGGGGCTTCGAACACTGAAGCTTTCTTT. Translation gives CSVVDSGASNTEAFF. The full variable domain, with the rest looked up from reference TRBV29-1 and TRBJ1-1, is SAVISQKPSRDICQRGTSLTIQCQVDSQVTMMFWYRQQPGQSLTLIATANQGSEATYESGFVIDKFPISRPNLTFSTLTVSNMSPEDSSIYLCSVVDSGASNTEAFFGQGTRLTVV.

The chain combines TRBV15 with TRBJ2-5; TRBD1 matches 10 bases. Trimming removed 3 bases from V and 3 bases from J; junction bases left unmatched: 1. CDR1 is LNHNV and CDR2 is YYDKDF in the germline V gene (reference sequence). The CDR3 covers 14 residues. The CDR3 reads CATSSGTGEETQYF. The CDR3 DNA follows: TGTGCCACCAGCAGCGGGACAGGGGAAGAGACCCAGTACTTC. The entire variable domain, with the rest obtained from reference TRBV15 and TRBJ2-5, is as follows: DAMVIQNPRYQVTQFGKPVTLSCSQTLNHNVMYWYQQKSSQAPKLLFHYYDKDFNNEADTPDNFQSRRPNTSFCFLDIRSPGLGDTAMYLCATSSGTGEETQYFGPGTRLLVL.

A word on this clone: Other DNA sequences in this sample translate to the same CDR3. The rearrangement links TRBV30 to TRBJ2-4; TRBD2 matches 9 bases. J was trimmed by 11 bases and V by 2 bases; bases with no gene match: 10. The germline V gene has CDR1 GTSNPN and CDR2 SVGIG (reference sequence). There are 14 residues in the CDR3. CDR3 bases: TGTGCCTGGAGTATGAGTAGCGGGGGCCGAGTTCAGTACTTC. It yields the protein CAWSMSSGGRVQYF. Full variable domain (remainder filled in from reference TRBV30 and TRBJ2-4): SQTIHQWPATLVQPVGSPLSLECTVEGTSNPNLYWYRQAAGRGLQLLFYSVGIGQISSEVPQNLSASRPQDRQFILSSKKLLLSDSGFYLCAWSMSSGGRVQYFGAGTRLSVL.

In DNA form, the CDR3 reads TGTGCCAGAAGCTCTCGCCTTACGCCCTCGGGACCCCGGAACACTGAAGCTTTCTTT. This codes for CARSSRLTPSGPRNTEAFF. This sequence joins TRBV7-5 and TRBJ1-1. TRBV7-5 represents a pseudogene. The CDR3 is 19 residues long.

The V call is TRBV30, the J call TRBJ1-1; 8 bases match TRBD1. V shed 3 bases and J 1 base; nucleotides not matched to a gene: 19. Germline CDR1 and CDR2: GTSNPN and SVGIG (reference sequence). This CDR3 is 19 amino acids long. CDR3 loop: CAWRIRDRFPGVGNTEAFF. The CDR3 nucleotides are TGTGCCTGGAGAATCCGGGACAGGTTCCCTGGGGTGGGGAACACTGAAGCTTTCTTT.